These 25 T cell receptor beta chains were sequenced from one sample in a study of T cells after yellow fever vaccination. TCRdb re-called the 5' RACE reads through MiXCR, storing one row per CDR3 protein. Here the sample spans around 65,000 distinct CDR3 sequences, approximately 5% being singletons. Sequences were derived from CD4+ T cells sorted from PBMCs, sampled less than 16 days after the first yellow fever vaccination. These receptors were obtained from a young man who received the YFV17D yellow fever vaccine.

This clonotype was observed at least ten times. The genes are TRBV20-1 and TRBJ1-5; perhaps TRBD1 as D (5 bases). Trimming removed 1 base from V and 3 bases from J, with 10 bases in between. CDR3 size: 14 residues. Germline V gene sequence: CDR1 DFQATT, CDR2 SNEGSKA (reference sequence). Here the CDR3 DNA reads TGCAGTGCTAGAGCCGGGGCATACAATCAGCCCCAGCATTTT. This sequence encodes CSARAGAYNQPQHF.

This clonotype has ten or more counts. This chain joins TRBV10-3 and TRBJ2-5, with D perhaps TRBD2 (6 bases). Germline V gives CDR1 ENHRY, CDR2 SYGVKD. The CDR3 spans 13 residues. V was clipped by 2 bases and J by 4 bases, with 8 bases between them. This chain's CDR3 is CAISEKGGETQYF. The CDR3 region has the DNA TGTGCCATCAGTGAGAAGGGAGGAGAGACCCAGTACTTC.

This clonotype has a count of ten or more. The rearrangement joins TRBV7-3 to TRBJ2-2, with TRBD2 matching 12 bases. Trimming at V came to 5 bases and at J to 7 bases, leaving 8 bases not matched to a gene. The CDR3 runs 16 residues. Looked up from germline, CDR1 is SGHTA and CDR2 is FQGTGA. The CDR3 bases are TGTGCCAGCAGCCGGCTAGCGGGGGGGCCCGGCGGGGAGCTGTTTTTT. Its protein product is CASSRLAGGPGGELFF.

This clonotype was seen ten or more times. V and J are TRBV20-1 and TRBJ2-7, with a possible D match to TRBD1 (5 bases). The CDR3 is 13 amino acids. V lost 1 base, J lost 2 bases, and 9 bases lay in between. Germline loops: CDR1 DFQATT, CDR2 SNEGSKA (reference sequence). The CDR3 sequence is CSARAGLAYEQYF. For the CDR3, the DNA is TGCAGTGCTAGAGCAGGGCTAGCCTACGAGCAGTACTTC.

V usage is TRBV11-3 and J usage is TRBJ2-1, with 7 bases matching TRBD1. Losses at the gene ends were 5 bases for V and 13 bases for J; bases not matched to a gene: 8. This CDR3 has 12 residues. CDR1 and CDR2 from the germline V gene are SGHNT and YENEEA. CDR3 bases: TGTGCCAGCAGCAACCCGGGACAGCCCCAGTTCTTC. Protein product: CASSNPGQPQFF. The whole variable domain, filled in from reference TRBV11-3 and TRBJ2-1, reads EAGVVQSPRYKIIEKKQPVAFWCNPISGHNTLYWYLQNLGQGPELLIRYENEEAVDDSQLPKDRFSAERLKGVDSTLKIQPAELGDSAVYLCASSNPGQPQFFGPGTRLTVL.

CDR3 residues: CASSTLGGQGGRETQYF. CDR3 bases: TGTGCCAGCAGCACCCTCGGGGGACAGGGCGGGAGAGAGACCCAGTACTTC. The J gene is TRBJ2-5, the V gene TRBV7-2, with 9 positions matching TRBD1. The CDR3 runs to 17 residues. CDR1 and CDR2 (germline): SGHTA, FQGNSA. Trimming removed 5 bases from V and 4 bases from J; junction bases left unmatched: 14.

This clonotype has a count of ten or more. The CDR3 here is CASSSRTDSYEQYV. CDR3 sequence (DNA): TGTGCCAGCAGTTCTCGGACTGATTCCTACGAGCAGTACGTC. The chain uses TRBV28 and TRBJ2-7; the D gene is possibly TRBD2 (5 bases). V was trimmed by 4 bases and J by 1 base, leaving 11 bases between them. CDR3 length equals 14 residues. Germline V gene lookup returns CDR1 MDHEN and CDR2 SYDVKM.

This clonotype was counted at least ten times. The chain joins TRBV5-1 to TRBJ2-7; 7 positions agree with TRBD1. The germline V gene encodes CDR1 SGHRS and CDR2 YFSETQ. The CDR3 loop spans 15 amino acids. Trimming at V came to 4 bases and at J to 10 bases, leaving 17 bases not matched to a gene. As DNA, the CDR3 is TGCGCCAGCAGCCCCAGGACAGGTGGGTTAAGGAACCAGTACGTC. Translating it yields CASSPRTGGLRNQYV.

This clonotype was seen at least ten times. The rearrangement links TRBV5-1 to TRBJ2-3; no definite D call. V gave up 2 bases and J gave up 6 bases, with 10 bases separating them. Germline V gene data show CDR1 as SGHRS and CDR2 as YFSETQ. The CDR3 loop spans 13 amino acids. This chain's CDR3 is CASSFSEVDTQYF. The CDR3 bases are TGCGCCAGCAGCTTCAGCGAAGTGGATACGCAGTATTTT.

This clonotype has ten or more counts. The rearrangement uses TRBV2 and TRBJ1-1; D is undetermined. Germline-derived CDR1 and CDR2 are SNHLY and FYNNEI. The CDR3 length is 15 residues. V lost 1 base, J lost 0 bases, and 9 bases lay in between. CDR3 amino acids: CASSEDVGMNTEAFF. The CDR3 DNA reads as TGTGCCAGCAGTGAAGATGTGGGCATGAACACTGAAGCTTTCTTT.

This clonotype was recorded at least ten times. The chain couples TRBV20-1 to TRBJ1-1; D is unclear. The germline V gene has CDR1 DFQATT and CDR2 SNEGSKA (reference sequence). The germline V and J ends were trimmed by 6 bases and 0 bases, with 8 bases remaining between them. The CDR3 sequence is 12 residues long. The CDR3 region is CSAGPVNTEAFF. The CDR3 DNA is TGCAGTGCCGGACCGGTGAACACTGAAGCTTTCTTT.

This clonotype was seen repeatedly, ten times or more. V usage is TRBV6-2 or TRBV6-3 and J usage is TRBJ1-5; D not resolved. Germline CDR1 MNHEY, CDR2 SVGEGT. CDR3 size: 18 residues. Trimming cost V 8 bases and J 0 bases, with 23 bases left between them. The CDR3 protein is CASPKMPLDLYSNQPQHF. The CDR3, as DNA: TGTGCCAGCCCCAAGATGCCCCTGGACCTTTATAGCAATCAGCCCCAGCATTTT.

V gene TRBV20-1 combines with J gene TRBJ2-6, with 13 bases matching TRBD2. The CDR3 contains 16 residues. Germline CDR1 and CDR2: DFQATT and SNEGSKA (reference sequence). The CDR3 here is CALGLAGRSEANVLTF. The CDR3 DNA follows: TGCGCATTGGGACTAGCGGGGAGGTCAGAGGCCAACGTCCTGACTTTC.

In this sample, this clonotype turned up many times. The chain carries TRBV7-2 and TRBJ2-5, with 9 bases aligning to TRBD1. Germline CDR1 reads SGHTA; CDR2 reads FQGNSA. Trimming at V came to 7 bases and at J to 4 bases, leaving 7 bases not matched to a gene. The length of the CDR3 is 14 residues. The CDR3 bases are TGTGCCAGCACCACCGGGGACAGGGCAGAGACCCAGTACTTC. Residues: CASTTGDRAETQYF.

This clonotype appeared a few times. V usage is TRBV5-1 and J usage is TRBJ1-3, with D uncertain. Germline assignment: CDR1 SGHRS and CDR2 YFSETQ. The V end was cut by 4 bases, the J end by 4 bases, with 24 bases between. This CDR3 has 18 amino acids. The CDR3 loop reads CASSHGPTVEQFGNTIYF. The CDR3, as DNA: TGCGCCAGCAGCCATGGCCCCACGGTTGAACAATTCGGAAACACCATATATTTT.

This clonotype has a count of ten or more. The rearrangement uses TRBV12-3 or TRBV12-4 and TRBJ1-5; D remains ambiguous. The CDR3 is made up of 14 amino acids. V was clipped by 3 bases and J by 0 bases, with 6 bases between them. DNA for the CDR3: TGTGCCAGCAGTTTCAGTTATAGCAATCAGCCCCAGCATTTT. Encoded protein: CASSFSYSNQPQHF.

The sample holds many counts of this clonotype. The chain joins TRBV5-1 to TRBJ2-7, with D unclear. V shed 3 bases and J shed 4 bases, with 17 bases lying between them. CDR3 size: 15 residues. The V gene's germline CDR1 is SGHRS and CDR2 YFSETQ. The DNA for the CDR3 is TGCGCCAGCAGCTCCATCCCGGACGTTGGGTACGAGCAGTACTTC. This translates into CASSSIPDVGYEQYF. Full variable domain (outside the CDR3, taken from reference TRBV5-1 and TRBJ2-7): KAGVTQTPRYLIKTRGQQVTLSCSPISGHRSVSWYQQTPGQGLQFLFEYFSETQRNKGNFPGRFSGRQFSNSRSEMNVSTLELGDSALYLCASSSIPDVGYEQYFGPGTRLTVT.

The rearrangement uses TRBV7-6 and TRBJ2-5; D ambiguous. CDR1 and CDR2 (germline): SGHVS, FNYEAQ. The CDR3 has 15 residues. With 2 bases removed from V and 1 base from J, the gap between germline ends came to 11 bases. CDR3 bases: TGTGCCAGCAGCTTATTTTCCCCCCCCCAAGAGACCCAGTACTTC. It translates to CASSLFSPPQETQYF.

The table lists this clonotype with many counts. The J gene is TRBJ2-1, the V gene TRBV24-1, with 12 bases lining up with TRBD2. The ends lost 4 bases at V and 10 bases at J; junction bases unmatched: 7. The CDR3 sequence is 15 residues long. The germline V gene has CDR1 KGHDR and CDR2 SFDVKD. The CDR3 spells CATSEGLAGIREQFF. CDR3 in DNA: TGTGCCACCAGTGAGGGACTAGCGGGTATCCGGGAGCAGTTCTTC.

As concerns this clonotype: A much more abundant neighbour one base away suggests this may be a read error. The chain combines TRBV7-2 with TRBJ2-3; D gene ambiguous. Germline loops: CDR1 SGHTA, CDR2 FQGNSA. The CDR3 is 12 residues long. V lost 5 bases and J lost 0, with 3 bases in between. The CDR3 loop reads CASSQSTDTQYF. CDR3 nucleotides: TGTGCCAGCAGCCAGAGCACAGATACGCAGTATTTT.

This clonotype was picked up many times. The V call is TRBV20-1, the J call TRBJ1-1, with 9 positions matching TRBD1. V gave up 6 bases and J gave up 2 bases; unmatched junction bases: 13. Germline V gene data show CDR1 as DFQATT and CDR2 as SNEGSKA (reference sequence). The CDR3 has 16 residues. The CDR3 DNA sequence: TGCAGTGCCCAAAGACAGGGGGTAATTTACAACACTGAAGCTTTCTTT. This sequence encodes CSAQRQGVIYNTEAFF.

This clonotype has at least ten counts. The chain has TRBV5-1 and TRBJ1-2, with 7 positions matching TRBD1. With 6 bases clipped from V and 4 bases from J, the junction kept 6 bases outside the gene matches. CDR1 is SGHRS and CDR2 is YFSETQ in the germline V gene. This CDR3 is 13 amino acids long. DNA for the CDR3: TGCGCCAGCACCGGGGGACAGACCTATGGCTACACCTTC. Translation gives CASTGGQTYGYTF.

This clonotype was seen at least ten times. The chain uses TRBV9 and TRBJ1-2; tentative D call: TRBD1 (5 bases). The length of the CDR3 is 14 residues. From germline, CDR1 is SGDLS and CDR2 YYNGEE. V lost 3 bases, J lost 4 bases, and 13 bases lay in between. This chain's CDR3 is CASSARDGLYGYTF. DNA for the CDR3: TGTGCCAGCAGCGCCCGGGACGGACTCTATGGCTACACCTTC. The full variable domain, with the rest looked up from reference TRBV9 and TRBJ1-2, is DSGVTQTPKHLITATGQRVTLRCSPRSGDLSVYWYQQSLDQGLQFLIQYYNGEERAKGNILERFSAQQFPDLHSELNLSSLELGDSALYFCASSARDGLYGYTFGSGTRLTVV.

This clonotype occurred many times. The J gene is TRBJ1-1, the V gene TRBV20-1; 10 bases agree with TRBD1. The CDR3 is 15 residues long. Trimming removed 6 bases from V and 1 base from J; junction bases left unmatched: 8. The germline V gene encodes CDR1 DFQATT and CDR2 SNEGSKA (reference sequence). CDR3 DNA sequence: TGCAGTGCAGAGAGACAGGGGGCCGGGAACACTGAAGCTTTCTTT. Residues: CSAERQGAGNTEAFF.

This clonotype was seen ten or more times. CDR3 bases: TGCGCCAGCAGGGAAGCGGGAACTAACTATGGCTACACCTTC. Its translation: CASREAGTNYGYTF. The gene calls are TRBV5-1 and TRBJ1-2; D not certain. Germline CDR1 and CDR2: SGHRS and YFSETQ. V was clipped by 5 bases and J by 0 bases, with 11 bases between them. The CDR3 is made up of 14 amino acids.